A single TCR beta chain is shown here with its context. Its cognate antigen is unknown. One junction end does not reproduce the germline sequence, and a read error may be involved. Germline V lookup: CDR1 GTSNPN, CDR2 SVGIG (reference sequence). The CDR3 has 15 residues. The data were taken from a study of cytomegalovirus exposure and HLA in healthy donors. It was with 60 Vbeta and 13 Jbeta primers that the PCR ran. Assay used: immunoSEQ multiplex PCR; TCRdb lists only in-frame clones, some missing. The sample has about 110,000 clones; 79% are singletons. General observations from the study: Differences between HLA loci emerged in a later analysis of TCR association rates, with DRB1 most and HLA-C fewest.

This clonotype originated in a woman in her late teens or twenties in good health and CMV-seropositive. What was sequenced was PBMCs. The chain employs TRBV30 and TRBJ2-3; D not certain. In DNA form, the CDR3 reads TGTGCCTGGAGTAGGTGGGCCCTTGACACAGATGCGCAGTATTTT. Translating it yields CAWSRWALDTDAQYF.